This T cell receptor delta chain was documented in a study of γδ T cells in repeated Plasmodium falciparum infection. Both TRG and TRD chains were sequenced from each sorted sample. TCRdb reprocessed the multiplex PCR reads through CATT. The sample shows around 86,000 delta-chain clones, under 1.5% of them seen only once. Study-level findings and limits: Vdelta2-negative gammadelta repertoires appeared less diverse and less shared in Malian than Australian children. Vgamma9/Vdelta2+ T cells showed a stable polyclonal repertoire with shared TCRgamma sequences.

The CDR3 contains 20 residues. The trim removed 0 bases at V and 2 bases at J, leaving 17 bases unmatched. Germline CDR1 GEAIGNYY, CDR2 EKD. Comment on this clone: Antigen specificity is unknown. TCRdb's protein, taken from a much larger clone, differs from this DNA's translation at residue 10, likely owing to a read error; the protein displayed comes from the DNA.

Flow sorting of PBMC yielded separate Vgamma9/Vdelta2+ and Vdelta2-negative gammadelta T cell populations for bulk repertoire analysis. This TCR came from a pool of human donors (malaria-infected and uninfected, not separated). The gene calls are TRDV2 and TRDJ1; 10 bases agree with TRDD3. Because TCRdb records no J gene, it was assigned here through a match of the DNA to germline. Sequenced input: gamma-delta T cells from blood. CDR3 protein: CACDTLTGGCPDRMTDKLIF. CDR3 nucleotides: TGTGCCTGTGACACCCTTACTGGGGGATGCCCCGACAGAATGACCGATAAACTCATCTTT.